The rows below give T cell receptor beta chains drawn from one sample of a study of cytomegalovirus exposure and HLA in healthy donors. The protocol was immunoSEQ multiplex PCR, while the TCRdb copy is restricted to in-frame clones and leaves out a portion. Found here are approximately 110,000 clones; the top ten clones hold 0.59%. The sequencing input was PBMCs. The receptors were gathered from a man aged 50 to 60 in good health and CMV-seronegative. The CDR3 runs from the conserved cysteine through the conserved F or W. D genes are given only for firm matches.

J gene,V gene,D gene,CDR3 protein,CDR3 DNA
TRBJ2-1,TRBV9,TRBD1,CASIPGQGGNEQFF,TGTGCCAGCATCCCGGGACAGGGGGGCAATGAGCAGTTCTTC
TRBJ1-5,TRBV5-4,NA,CASSLGREAPQHF,TGTGCCAGCAGCTTGGGGAGGGAGGCGCCCCAGCATTTT
TRBJ2-7,TRBV27,TRBD2,CASSSGGGRRYEQYF,TGTGCCAGCAGTTCGGGCGGGGGGCGCCGGTACGAGCAGTACTTC
TRBJ2-7,TRBV5-1,TRBD2,CASSLAGSFSGSGEQYF,TGCGCCAGCAGCTTGGCGGGTTCGTTTAGCGGGAGTGGCGAGCAGTACTTC
TRBJ1-3,TRBV5-6,NA,CASSWGLGQMAGNTIYF,TGTGCCAGCAGCTGGGGGCTTGGGCAAATGGCTGGAAACACCATATATTTT
TRBJ2-7,TRBV14,TRBD1,CASSLAGGGQQYF,TGTGCCAGCAGCCTAGCAGGGGGTGGACAGCAGTACTTC
TRBJ2-1,TRBV30,TRBD1,CAWSSRQGRSDNEQFF,TGTGCCTGGAGTAGCAGACAGGGCCGCTCCGACAATGAGCAGTTCTTC
TRBJ1-1,TRBV11-2,NA,CASIDPSWTEEAFF,TGTGCCAGCATCGACCCCTCATGGACAGAAGAAGCTTTCTTT
TRBJ2-3,TRBV11-2,NA,CASSFAGTDTDTQYF,TGTGCCAGCAGCTTTGCGGGGACTGACACAGATACGCAGTATTTT
TRBJ2-7,TRBV18,TRBD1,CASSPSQGQGYEQYF,TGTGCCAGCTCACCATCCCAGGGACAGGGTTACGAGCAGTACTTC
TRBJ1-4,TRBV10-2,TRBD1,CASSATGLPLNEKLFF,TGCGCCAGCAGCGCGACAGGGCTTCCCCTTAATGAAAAACTGTTTTTT
TRBJ1-2,TRBV27,TRBD1,CASSQNRGRDGYTF,TGTGCCAGCAGTCAAAACAGGGGGCGCGATGGCTACACCTTC
TRBJ2-1,TRBV15,NA,CATRGASYNEQFF,TGTGCCACCAGGGGGGCTTCCTACAATGAGCAGTTCTTC
TRBJ2-5,TRBV5-4,TRBD1,CASSEGTGVTGEVAQYF,TGTGCCAGCAGCGAGGGGACAGGGGTTACGGGAGAAGTGGCCCAGTACTTC
TRBJ1-6,TRBV7-8,NA,CASSPTFRSYNSPLHF,TGTGCCAGCAGCCCGACTTTTCGCTCCTATAATTCACCCCTCCACTTT
TRBJ1-5,TRBV18,TRBD1,CASSSSGGRGGAPNQPQHF,TGTGCCAGCTCAAGTTCAGGGGGCAGAGGGGGAGCCCCAAATCAGCCCCAGCATTTT
TRBJ2-4,TRBV5-1,NA,CASSPDGAAKNIQYF,TGCGCCAGCAGCCCCGATGGGGCTGCCAAAAACATTCAGTACTTC
TRBJ1-2,TRBV19,NA,CASSTTGANYGYTF,TGTGCCAGTAGTACGACAGGAGCTAACTATGGCTACACCTTC
TRBJ1-2,TRBV4-1,NA,CASSPGLNYGYTF,TGCGCCAGCAGCCCTGGACTGAACTATGGCTACACCTTC
TRBJ2-7,TRBV7-2,NA,CASSLILPGDYEQYF,TGTGCCAGCAGCTTAATCCTCCCCGGGGACTACGAGCAGTACTTC
TRBJ2-3,TRBV18,TRBD1,CASSERDRITDTQYF,TGTGCCAGCTCAGAACGGGACAGGATCACAGATACGCAGTATTTT
TRBJ1-1,TRBV11-2,TRBD1,CASSTPTGFYTEAFF,TGTGCCAGCAGCACCCCGACAGGGTTCTACACTGAAGCTTTCTTT
TRBJ1-6,TRBV7-2,NA,CASSLVESSPLHF,TGTGCCAGCAGCTTAGTTGAGAGTTCACCCCTCCACTTT
TRBJ2-7,TRBV14,NA,CASSQRGSYGAEQYF,TGTGCCAGCAGCCAGAGGGGGTCCTACGGGGCCGAGCAGTACTTC
TRBJ1-2,TRBV7-2,TRBD1,CASSYGRDRDYYGYTF,TGTGCCAGCAGCTACGGCCGGGACAGGGACTACTATGGCTACACCTTC
TRBJ1-1,TRBV5-1,NA,CASSLYGGDTEAFF,TGCGCCAGCAGCTTGTATGGCGGGGACACTGAAGCTTTCTTT
TRBJ2-1,TRBV7-6,NA,CASSLSPGTLSYNEQFF,TGTGCCAGCAGCTTAAGCCCCGGGACACTTTCTTACAATGAGCAGTTCTTC
TRBJ2-7,TRBV6-6,NA,CASSYSAGEQYF,TGTGCCAGCAGTTACTCGGCGGGAGAGCAGTACTTC
TRBJ1-1,TRBV5-4,NA,CASSLDSSTEAFF,TGTGCCAGCAGCTTGGACAGTAGCACTGAAGCTTTCTTT
TRBJ1-2,TRBV2,NA,CASGGGVLGYTF,TGTGCCAGCGGGGGAGGTGTGCTAGGCTACACCTTC
TRBJ1-2,TRBV27,TRBD1,CASSPQGDSGYTF,TGTGCCAGCAGTCCCCAGGGGGATAGCGGCTACACCTTC
TRBJ2-7,TRBV4-3,NA,CASSQDRYYEQYF,TGCGCCAGCAGCCAAGACAGATACTACGAGCAGTACTTC
TRBJ1-1,TRBV2,NA,CASNLGGNAEAFF,TGTGCCAGCAACCTGGGGGGGAATGCTGAAGCTTTCTTT
TRBJ2-5,TRBV11-2,NA,CASSLGKAAETQYF,TGTGCCAGCAGCTTAGGTAAAGCGGCGGAGACCCAGTACTTC